This TCR beta chain was observed in a study of long-term antiretroviral therapy in people with HIV. Study outcomes and limitations: Subsequent to ART, diversity was augmented yet persisted below that of transplant donor controls.

Notes on this clone: The antigen is unknown.

Treated in the United States were all of the participants with HIV. Survey-level resolution applied to immunoSEQ assay v3.0. The sequencing target was about 35,000-55,000 T-cell genomes per sample. The method was immunoSEQ multiplex PCR; TCRdb's version includes in-frame clones alone and lacks a portion of them. Among 35,000 to 45,000 clones, about 88% were seen once, and the ten largest hold roughly 3.9%. V was shortened by 0 bases and J by 3 bases, with 16 bases between the two germline ends. The CDR3 runs to 16 residues. The V gene's germline CDR1 is SGDLS and CDR2 YYNGEE. The receptor was derived from a woman under 30 with HIV. Here the sequenced sample was unsorted PBMCs, taken just before starting antiretroviral therapy. The rearrangement uses TRBV9 and TRBJ2-7, with D perhaps matching TRBD2 (5 bases). In DNA, the CDR3 is TGTGCCAGCAGCGTAGACGGGGAACCCCCCGTCTACGAGCAGTACTTC. This translates into CASSVDGEPPVYEQYF.